This TCR beta chain was recovered during a study of T cells in Graves' hyperthyroidism and ophthalmopathy. Study-wide points: Appearing also in blood were most of the thyroid clonotypes expanded above 0.001.

Germline V gene sequence: CDR1 SGHAT, CDR2 FQNNGV. The CDR3 has 14 residues. TCR beta CDR3 regions were amplified from RNA transcripts. A first-round RT-PCR of the TCR CDR3 used the HTBI primer set. One entry per CDR3 protein results from TCRdb running MiXCR on the multiplex PCR reads. This table holds a few hundred thousand distinct CDR3 sequences, 20% to 25% found once. Points on this clonotype: Its antigen remains unidentified. A single base separates this from a much larger clone, so it may be a read error.

Duration under 3 months, a NOSPECS grade of at least 4, and a Clinical Activity Score of at least 3 characterized the ophthalmopathy patients. The diagnostic basis comprised clinical symptoms, serum thyroxine and TRAb, thyroid ultrasound and orbital computed tomography. PBMCs were derived from under 13 ml fresh peripheral blood. The sample consisted of blood. The chain links TRBV11-2 to TRBJ1-1; TRBD1 matches 9 bases. The clonotype originates from a woman in her 70s with Graves' ophthalmopathy. The chain's CDR3 is CASSTGTGNPEAFF. In DNA form, the CDR3 reads TGTGCCAGCAGCACCGGGACAGGGAACCCTGAAGCTTTCTTT.